This TCR beta chain was recorded in a study of cytomegalovirus exposure and HLA in healthy donors. Study as a whole: In a later analysis, it was reported that the approximately 110 validation repertoires had been produced on the same platform as the 500 to 850 repertoires belonging to the first cohort. Study-wide results and caveats: A few chains linked to CMV were shown in vitro to be specific for CMV antigens. According to a later analysis, TCR clusters from the first cohort tended to co-occur in the 90 to 150 validation repertoires.

With respect to this clone: The antigen remains undetermined.

Produced via immunoSEQ multiplex PCR; TCRdb's table is partial and in-frame only. Counted here are some 130,000 clones, 85% to 90% occurring once; the ten biggest clones make up more than 1%. Sequencing was done on a sample of PBMCs. The receptor was derived from a woman under 30 in good health and CMV-seronegative.

Written as DNA, the CDR3 is TGTGCCAGCAGTTACGAGGCGGGGGGCTGGGATACGCAGTATTTT. Protein sequence: CASSYEAGGWDTQYF. The chain has TRBV6-5 and TRBJ2-3, with 8 bases matching TRBD2. The germline V gene has CDR1 MNHEY and CDR2 SVGAGI. The CDR3 length is 15 residues. J lost 6 bases, V lost 2 bases, and 7 bases had no gene match.